This T cell receptor beta chain was found in a study of blood T cell repertoires in COVID-19. In the study overall: PBMCs, B-cell-depleted T cells, or T cells provided the cDNA or gDNA that made up the material.

This CDR3 comprises 17 residues. The germline V gene has CDR1 SGHRS and CDR2 YFSETQ. V lost 4 bases to trimming and J lost 5 bases; unmatched junction nucleotides: 14. As originally analysed: Scientists estimated how many nucleated cells there were by amplifying reference gene primers. Repertoires were generated with immunoSEQ multiplex PCR, while TCRdb's copy carries only in-frame clones and drops some. Clone size and V and J calls were adopted from that table, with D and trimming inferred from the DNA. This table has around 100,000 clones, around 88% appearing once. The J gene is TRBJ2-3, the V gene TRBV5-1; 9 bases line up with TRBD2. What was sequenced was peripheral blood. The origin of this receptor is a human donor in a cohort sampled during active COVID-19. The CDR3 protein is CASSHKISGSRRDTQYF. CDR3 coding DNA: TGCGCCAGCAGCCACAAAATTAGCGGGAGTCGTAGAGATACGCAGTATTTT.